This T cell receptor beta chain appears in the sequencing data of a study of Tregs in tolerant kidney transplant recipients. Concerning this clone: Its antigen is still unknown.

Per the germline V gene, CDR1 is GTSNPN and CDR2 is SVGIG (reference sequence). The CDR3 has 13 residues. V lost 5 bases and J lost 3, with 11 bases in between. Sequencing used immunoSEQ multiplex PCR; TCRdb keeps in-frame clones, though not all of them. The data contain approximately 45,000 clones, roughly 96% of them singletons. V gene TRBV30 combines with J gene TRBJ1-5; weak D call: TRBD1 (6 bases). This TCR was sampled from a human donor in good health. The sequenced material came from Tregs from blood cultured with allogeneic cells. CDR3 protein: CAWQAGVNQPQHF. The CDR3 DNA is TGTGCCTGGCAAGCAGGGGTCAATCAGCCCCAGCATTTT.